Sequencing of this TCR beta chain was carried out in a study of T cell repertoires in cytomegalovirus infection. Study-wide context: Matching HLA type and CMV infection were both indicated by public TCR beta signatures.

This clonotype showed up just a few times. Each CDR3 protein is one row after TCRdb ran MiXCR on the reads. This table has more than 650,000 distinct CDR3 sequences, 35% to 40% appearing once. With 1 base removed from V and 0 bases from J, the gap between germline ends came to 7 bases. The CDR3 totals 15 residues. The germline CDR1 and CDR2 sequences are SGHTA and FQGNSA. The clonotype comes from a human donor in good health (CMV status not recorded). Some clones in this sample may be carry-over from other donors' samples. Sequenced: PBMCs. The rearrangement links TRBV7-2 to TRBJ1-3; no firm D call. CDR3 protein: CASSLVTLSGNTIYF. CDR3 bases: TGTGCCAGCAGCTTAGTTACGCTCTCTGGAAACACCATATATTTT.